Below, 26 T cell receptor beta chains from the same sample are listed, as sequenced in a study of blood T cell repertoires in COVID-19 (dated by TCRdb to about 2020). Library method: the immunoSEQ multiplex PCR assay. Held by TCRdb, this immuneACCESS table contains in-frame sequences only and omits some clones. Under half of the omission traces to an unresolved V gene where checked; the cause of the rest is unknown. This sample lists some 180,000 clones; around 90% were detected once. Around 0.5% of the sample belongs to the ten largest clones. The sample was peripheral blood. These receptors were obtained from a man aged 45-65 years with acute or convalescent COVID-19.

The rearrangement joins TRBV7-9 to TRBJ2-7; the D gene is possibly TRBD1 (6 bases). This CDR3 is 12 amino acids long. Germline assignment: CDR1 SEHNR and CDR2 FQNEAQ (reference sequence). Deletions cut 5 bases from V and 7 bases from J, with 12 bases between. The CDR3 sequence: CASSPGQMEQYF. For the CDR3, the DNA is TGTGCCAGCAGCCCGGGACAAATGGAGCAGTACTTC.

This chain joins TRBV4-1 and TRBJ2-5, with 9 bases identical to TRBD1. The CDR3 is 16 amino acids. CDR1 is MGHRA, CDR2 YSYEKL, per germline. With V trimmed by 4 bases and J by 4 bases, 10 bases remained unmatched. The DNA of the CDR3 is TGCGCCAGCAGCCGGAAGGGGGGACAGGGAGGAGAGACCCAGTACTTC. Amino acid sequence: CASSRKGGQGGETQYF.

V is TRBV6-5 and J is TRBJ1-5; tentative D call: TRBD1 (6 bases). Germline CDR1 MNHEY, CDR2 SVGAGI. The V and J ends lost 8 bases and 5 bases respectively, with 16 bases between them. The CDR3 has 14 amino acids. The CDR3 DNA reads TGTGCCAGCTGCGGAACAGAGGGGGATCAGCCCCAGCATTTT. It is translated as CASCGTEGDQPQHF.

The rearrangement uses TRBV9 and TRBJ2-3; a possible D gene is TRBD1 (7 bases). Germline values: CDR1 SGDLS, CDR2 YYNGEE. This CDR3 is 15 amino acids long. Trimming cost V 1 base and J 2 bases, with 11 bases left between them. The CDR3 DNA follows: TGTGCCAGCAGCGTATCAGGGGGGCACACAGATACGCAGTATTTT. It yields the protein CASSVSGGHTDTQYF. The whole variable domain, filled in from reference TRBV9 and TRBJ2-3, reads DSGVTQTPKHLITATGQRVTLRCSPRSGDLSVYWYQQSLDQGLQFLIQYYNGEERAKGNILERFSAQQFPDLHSELNLSSLELGDSALYFCASSVSGGHTDTQYFGPGTRLTVL.

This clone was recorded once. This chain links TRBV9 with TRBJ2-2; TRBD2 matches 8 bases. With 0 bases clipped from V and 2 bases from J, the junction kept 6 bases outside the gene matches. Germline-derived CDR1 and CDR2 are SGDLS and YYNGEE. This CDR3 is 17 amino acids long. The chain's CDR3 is CASSVAQTSANTGELFF. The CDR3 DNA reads TGTGCCAGCAGCGTAGCCCAGACTAGCGCCAACACCGGGGAGCTGTTTTTT. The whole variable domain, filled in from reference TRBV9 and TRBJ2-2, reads DSGVTQTPKHLITATGQRVTLRCSPRSGDLSVYWYQQSLDQGLQFLIQYYNGEERAKGNILERFSAQQFPDLHSELNLSSLELGDSALYFCASSVAQTSANTGELFFGEGSRLTVL.

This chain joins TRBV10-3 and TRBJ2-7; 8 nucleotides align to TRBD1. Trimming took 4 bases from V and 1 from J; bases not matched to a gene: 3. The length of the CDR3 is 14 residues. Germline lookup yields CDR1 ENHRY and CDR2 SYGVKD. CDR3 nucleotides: TGTGCCATCAGTGGGACAGGGTCGTCCTACGAGCAGTACTTC. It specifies CAISGTGSSYEQYF.

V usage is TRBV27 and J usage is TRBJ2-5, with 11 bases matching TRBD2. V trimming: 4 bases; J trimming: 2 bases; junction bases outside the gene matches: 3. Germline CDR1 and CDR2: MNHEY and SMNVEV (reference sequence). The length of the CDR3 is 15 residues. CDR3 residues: CASSSRLAGQETQYF. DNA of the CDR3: TGTGCCAGCAGTTCCCGACTAGCGGGGCAAGAGACCCAGTACTTC.

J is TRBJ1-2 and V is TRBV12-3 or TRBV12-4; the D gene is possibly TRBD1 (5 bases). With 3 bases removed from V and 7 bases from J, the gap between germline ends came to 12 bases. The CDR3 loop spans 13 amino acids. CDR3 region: CASSLGGLSGYTF. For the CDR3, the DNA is TGTGCCAGCAGTTTGGGGGGTTTGAGTGGCTACACCTTC.

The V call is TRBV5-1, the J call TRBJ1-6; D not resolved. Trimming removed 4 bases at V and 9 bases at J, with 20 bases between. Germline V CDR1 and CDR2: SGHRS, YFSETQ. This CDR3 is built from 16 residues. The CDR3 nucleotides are TGCGCCAGCAGCCCCTCTCCGGGTAGGATAATTTCACCCCTCCACTTT. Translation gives CASSPSPGRIISPLHF.

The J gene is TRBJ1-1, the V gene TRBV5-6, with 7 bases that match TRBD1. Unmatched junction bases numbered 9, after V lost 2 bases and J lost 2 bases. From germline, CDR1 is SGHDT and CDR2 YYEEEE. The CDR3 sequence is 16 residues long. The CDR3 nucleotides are TGTGCCAGCAGCTTCAGGTCCGGGACAGAAAACACTGAAGCTTTCTTT. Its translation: CASSFRSGTENTEAFF. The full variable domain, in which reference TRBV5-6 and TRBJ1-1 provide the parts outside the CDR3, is DAGVTQSPTHLIKTRGQQVTLRCSPKSGHDTVSWYQQALGQGPQFIFQYYEEEERQRGNFPDRFSGHQFPNYSSELNVNALLLGDSALYLCASSFRSGTENTEAFFGQGTRLTVV.

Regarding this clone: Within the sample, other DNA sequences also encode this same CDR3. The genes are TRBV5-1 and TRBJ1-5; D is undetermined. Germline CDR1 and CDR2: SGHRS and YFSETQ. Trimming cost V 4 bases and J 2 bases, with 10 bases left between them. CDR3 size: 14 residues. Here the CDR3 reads CASSLGGRNQPQHF. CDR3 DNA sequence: TGCGCCAGCAGCCTCGGAGGGCGCAATCAGCCCCAGCATTTT.

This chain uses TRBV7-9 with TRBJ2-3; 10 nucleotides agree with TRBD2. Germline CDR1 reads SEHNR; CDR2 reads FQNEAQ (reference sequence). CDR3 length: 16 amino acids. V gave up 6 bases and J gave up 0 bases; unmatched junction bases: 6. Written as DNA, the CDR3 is TGTGCCAGCAGTAAATGGACTAGCGGTAGCACAGATACGCAGTATTTT. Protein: CASSKWTSGSTDTQYF.

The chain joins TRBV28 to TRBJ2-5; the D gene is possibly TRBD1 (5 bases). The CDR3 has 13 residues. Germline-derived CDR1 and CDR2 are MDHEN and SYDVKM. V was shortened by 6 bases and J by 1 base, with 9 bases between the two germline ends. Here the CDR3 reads CASSDSSQETQYF. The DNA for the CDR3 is TGTGCCAGCAGCGACAGCTCCCAAGAGACCCAGTACTTC.

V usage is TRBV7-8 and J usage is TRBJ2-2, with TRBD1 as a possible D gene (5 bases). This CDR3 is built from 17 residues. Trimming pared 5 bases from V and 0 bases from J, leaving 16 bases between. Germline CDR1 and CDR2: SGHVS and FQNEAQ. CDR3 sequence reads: CASSVRVGTANTGELFF. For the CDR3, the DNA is TGTGCCAGCAGCGTCAGGGTGGGCACGGCGAACACCGGGGAGCTGTTTTTT.

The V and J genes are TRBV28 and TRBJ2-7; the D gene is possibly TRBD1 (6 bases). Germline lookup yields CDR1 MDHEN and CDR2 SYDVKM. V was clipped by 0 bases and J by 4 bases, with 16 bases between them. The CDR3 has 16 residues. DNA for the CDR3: TGTGCCAGCAGTTTATGGGGGGCGGGCTCGATTTACGAGCAGTACTTC. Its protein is CASSLWGAGSIYEQYF.

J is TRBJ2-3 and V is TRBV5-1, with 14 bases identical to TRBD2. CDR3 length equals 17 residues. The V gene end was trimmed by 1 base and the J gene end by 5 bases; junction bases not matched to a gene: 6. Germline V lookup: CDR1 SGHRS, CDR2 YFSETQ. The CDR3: CASSLFGTSGGQDTQYF. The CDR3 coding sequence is TGCGCCAGCAGCTTGTTCGGGACTAGCGGGGGACAAGATACGCAGTATTTT. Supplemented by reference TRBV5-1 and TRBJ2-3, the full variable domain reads KAGVTQTPRYLIKTRGQQVTLSCSPISGHRSVSWYQQTPGQGLQFLFEYFSETQRNKGNFPGRFSGRQFSNSRSEMNVSTLELGDSALYLCASSLFGTSGGQDTQYFGPGTRLTVL.

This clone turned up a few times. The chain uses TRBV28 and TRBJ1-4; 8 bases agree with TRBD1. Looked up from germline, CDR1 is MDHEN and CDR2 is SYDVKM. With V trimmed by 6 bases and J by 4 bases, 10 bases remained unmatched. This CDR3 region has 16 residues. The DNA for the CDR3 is TGTGCCAGCAGACTCCTACAGGGGGACATTAATGAAAAACTGTTTTTT. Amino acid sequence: CASRLLQGDINEKLFF.

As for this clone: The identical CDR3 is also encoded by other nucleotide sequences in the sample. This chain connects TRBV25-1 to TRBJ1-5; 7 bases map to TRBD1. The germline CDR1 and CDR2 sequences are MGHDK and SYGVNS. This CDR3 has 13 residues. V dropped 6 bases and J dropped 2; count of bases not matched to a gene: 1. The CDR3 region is CASRGQGNQPQHF. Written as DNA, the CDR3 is TGTGCCAGCAGAGGACAGGGCAATCAGCCCCAGCATTTT.

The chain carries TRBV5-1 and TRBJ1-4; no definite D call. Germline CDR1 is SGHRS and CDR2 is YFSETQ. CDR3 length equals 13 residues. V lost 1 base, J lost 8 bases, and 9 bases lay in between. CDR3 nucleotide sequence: TGCGCCAGCAGCTTGACGGGGAGCGAAAAACTGTTTTTT. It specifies CASSLTGSEKLFF.

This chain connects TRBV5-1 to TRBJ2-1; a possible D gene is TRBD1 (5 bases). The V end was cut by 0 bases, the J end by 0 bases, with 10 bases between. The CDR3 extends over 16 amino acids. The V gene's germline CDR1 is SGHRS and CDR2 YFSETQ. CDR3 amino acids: CASSLEDKGSYNEQFF. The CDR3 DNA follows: TGCGCCAGCAGCTTGGAGGACAAAGGCTCCTACAATGAGCAGTTCTTC.

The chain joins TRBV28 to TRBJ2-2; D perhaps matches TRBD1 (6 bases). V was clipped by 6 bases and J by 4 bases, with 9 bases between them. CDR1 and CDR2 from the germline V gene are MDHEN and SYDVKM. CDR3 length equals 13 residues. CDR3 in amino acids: CASRQGFTGELFF. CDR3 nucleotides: TGTGCCAGCAGGCAGGGGTTCACCGGGGAGCTGTTTTTT.

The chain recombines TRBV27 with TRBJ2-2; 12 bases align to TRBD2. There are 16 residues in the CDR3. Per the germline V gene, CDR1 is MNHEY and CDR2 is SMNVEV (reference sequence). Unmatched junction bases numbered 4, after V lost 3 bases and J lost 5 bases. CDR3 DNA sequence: TGTGCCAGCAGTTTGACTAGCGGGAGATATACCGGGGAGCTGTTTTTT. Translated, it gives CASSLTSGRYTGELFF.

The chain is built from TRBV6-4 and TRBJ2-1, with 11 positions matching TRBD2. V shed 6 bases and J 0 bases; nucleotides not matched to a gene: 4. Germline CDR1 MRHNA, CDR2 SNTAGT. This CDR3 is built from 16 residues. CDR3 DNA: TGTGCCAGCAGCCGACTAGCGGGGAGCTCCTACAATGAGCAGTTCTTC. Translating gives CASSRLAGSSYNEQFF.

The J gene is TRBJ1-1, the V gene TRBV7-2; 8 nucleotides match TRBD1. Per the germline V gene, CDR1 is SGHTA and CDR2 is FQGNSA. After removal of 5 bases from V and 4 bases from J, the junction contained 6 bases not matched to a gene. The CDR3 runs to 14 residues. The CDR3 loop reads CASSPQTGGTEAFF. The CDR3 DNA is TGTGCCAGCAGCCCCCAAACAGGGGGCACTGAAGCTTTCTTT.

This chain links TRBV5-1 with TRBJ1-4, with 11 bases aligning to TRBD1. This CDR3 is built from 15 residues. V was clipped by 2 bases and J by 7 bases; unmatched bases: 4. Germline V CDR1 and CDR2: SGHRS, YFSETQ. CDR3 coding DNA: TGCGCCAGCAGCTTCGGGACAGGGGGAGGTGAAAAACTGTTTTTT. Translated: CASSFGTGGGEKLFF.

CDR3 in DNA: TGTGCCAGCAGTTCCGAAAGGGGTACCACTGAAGCTTTCTTT. It encodes CASSSERGTTEAFF. The rearrangement links TRBV6-6 to TRBJ1-1; possible D gene TRBD1, 5 bases. This CDR3 is 14 amino acids long. V was shortened by 4 bases and J by 4 bases, with 13 bases between the two germline ends. From germline, CDR1 is MNHNY and CDR2 SVGAGI (reference sequence).